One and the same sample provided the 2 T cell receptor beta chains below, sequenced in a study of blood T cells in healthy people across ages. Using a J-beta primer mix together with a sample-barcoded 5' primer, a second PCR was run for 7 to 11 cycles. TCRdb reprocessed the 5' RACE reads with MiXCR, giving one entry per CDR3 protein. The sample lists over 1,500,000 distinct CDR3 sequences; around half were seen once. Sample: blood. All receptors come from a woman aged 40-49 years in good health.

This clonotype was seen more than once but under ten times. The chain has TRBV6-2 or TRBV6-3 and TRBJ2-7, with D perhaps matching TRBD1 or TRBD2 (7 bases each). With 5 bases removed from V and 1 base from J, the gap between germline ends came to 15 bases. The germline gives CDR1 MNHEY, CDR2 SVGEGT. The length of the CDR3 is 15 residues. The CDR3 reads CASSNGGTVSYEQYF. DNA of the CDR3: TGTGCCAGCAGTAACGGGGGGACAGTGTCCTACGAGCAGTACTTC.

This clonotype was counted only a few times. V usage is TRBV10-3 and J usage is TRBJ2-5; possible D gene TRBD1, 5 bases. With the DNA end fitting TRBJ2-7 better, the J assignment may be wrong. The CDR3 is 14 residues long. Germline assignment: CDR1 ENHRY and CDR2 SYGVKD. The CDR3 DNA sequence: TGTGCCATCAGTGAGGCCGGCAGGGCCCACGAGCAGTACTTC. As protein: CAISEAGRAHEQYF.